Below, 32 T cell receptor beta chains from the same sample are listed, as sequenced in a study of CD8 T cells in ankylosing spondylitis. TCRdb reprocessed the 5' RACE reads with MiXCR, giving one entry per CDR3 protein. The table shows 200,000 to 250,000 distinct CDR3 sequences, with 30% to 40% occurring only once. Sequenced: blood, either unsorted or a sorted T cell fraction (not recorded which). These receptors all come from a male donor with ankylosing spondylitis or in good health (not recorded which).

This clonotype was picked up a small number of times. CDR3 coding DNA: TGCAGTGGAGAGCTCAGGGGGCGAAGCGAGCAGTACTTC. Translation gives CSGELRGRSEQYF. V and J are TRBV20-1 and TRBJ2-7, with 8 bases aligning to TRBD1. V was pared by 7 bases and J by 6 bases, with 11 bases of the junction left unmatched. The CDR3 is 13 residues long. Germline V gene data show CDR1 as DFQATT and CDR2 as SNEGSKA (reference sequence).

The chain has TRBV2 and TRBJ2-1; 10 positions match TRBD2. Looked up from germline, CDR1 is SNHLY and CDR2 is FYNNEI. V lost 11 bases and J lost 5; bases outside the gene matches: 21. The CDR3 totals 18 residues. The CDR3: CAFSGAQVVAGGNNEQFF. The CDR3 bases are TGTGCCTTCAGTGGGGCTCAGGTCGTAGCGGGGGGCAACAATGAGCAGTTCTTC.

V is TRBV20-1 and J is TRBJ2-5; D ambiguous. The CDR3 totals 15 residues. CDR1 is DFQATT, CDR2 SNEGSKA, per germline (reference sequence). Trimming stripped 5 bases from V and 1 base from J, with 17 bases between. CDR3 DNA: TGCAGTGCTGATAGACCGGAGAAGGTCCAAGAGACCCAGTACTTC. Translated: CSADRPEKVQETQYF.

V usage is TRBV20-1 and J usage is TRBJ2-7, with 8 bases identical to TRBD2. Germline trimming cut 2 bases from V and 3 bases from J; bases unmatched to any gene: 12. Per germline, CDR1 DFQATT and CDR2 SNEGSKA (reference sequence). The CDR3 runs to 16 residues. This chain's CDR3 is CSARLAGGLQSYEQYF. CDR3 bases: TGCAGTGCTAGATTGGCGGGGGGCCTCCAAAGCTACGAGCAGTACTTC.

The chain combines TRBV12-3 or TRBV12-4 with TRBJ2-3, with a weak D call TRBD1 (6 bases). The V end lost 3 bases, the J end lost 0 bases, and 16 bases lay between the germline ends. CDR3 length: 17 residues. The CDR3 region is CASSFPLGGVSTDTQYF. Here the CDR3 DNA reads TGTGCCAGCAGTTTCCCCTTAGGGGGTGTCAGCACAGATACGCAGTATTTT.

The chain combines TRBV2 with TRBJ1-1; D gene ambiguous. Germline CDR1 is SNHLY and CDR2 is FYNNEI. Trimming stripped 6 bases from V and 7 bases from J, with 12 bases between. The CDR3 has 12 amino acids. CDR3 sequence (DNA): TGTGCCAGCAGGAAAGACACTAATGAAGCTTTCTTT. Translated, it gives CASRKDTNEAFF.

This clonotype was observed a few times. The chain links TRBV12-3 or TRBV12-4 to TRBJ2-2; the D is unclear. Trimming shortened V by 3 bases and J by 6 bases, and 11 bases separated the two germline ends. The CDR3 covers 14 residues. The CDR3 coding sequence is TGTGCCAGCAGTTTTTTACGGGTCCCCGGGGAGCTGTTTTTT. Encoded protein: CASSFLRVPGELFF.

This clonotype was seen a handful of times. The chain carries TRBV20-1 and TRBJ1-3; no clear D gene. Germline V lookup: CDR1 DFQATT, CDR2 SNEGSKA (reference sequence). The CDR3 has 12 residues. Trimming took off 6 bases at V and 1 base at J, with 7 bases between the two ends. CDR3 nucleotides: TGCAGTGCCGGTTCGTCTGGAAACACCATATATTTT. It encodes CSAGSSGNTIYF.

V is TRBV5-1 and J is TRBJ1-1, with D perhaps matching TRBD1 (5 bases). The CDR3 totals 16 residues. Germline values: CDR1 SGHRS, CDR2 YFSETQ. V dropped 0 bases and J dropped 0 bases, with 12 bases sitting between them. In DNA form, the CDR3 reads TGCGCCAGCAGCTTGGAATCTGCAGGGCTGAACACTGAAGCTTTCTTT. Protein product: CASSLESAGLNTEAFF.

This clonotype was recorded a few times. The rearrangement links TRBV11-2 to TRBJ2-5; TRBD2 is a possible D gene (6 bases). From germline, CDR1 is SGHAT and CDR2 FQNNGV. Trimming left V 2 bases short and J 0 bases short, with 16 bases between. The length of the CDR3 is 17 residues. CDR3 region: CASSLFTGDTNQETQYF. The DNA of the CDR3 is TGTGCCAGCAGCTTATTTACGGGAGACACCAACCAAGAGACCCAGTACTTC.

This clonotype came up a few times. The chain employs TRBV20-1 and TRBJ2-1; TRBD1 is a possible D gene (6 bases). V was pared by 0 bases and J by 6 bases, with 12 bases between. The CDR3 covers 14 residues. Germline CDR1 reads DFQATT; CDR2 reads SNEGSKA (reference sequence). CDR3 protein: CSARDFVRGNEQFF. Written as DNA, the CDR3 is TGCAGTGCTAGAGATTTCGTCAGGGGCAATGAGCAGTTCTTC.

CDR3 DNA: TGCAGTGCTACGCGGGGACCTTTCACAGATACGCAGTATTTT. This gives the protein CSATRGPFTDTQYF. The chain uses TRBV20-1 and TRBJ2-3; the D gene is possibly TRBD2 (6 bases). The germline gives CDR1 DFQATT, CDR2 SNEGSKA (reference sequence). The V end lost 4 bases, the J end lost 2 bases, and 13 bases lay between the germline ends. The CDR3 totals 14 residues.

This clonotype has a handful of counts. For the CDR3, the DNA is TGTGCCAGCAGTGGTAGCTGGTTGTCCTATAATTCACCCCTCCACTTT. This sequence encodes CASSGSWLSYNSPLHF. V is TRBV2 and J is TRBJ1-6; D unclear. The ends were cut back, 4 bases at V and 1 base at J, with 11 bases in the middle. The CDR3 loop spans 16 amino acids. CDR1 and CDR2 from the germline V gene are SNHLY and FYNNEI.

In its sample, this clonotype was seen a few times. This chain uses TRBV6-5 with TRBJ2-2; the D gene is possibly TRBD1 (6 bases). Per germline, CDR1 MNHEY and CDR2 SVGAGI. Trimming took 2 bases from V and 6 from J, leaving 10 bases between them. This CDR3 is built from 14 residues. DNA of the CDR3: TGTGCCAGCAGTTACGGCCAGGGGTCCGGGGAGCTGTTTTTT. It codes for CASSYGQGSGELFF.

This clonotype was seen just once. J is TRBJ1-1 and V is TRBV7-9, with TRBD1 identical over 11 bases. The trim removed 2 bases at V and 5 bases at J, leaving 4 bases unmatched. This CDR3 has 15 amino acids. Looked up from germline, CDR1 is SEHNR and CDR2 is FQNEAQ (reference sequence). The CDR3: CASSLWDRGGTEAFF. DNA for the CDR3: TGTGCCAGCAGCTTATGGGACAGGGGGGGTACTGAAGCTTTCTTT.

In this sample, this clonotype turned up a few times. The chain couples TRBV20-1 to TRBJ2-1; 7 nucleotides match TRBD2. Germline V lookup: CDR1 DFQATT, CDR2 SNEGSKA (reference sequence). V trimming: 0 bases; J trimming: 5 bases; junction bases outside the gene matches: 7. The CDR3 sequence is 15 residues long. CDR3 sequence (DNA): TGCAGTGCTAGAGATAACGGACTAGATCACAATGAGCAGTTCTTC. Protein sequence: CSARDNGLDHNEQFF.

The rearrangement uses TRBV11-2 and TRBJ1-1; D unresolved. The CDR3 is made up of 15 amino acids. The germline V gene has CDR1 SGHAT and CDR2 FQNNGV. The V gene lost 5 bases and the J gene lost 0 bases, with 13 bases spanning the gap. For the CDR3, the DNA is TGTGCCAGCAGCACAAACACAAGAATGAACACTGAAGCTTTCTTT. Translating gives CASSTNTRMNTEAFF.

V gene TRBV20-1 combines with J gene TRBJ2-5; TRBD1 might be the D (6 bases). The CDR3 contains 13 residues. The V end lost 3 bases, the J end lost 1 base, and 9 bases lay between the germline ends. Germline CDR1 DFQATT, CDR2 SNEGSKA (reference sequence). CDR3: CSARRDTQETQYF. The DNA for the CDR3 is TGCAGTGCTAGGAGGGACACCCAAGAGACCCAGTACTTC.

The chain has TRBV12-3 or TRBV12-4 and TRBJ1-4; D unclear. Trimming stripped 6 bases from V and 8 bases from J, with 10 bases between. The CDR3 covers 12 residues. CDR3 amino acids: CASRDASEKLFF. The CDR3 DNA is TGTGCCAGCAGAGACGCCAGCGAAAAACTGTTTTTT.

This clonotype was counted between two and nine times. The CDR3 is CASSSLGDRAPQETQYF. The CDR3 DNA follows: TGTGCCAGCAGTTCCCTGGGGGACAGGGCCCCACAAGAGACCCAGTACTTC. The chain employs TRBV12-3 or TRBV12-4 and TRBJ2-5; 9 bases line up with TRBD1. This CDR3 is built from 17 residues. V was pared by 4 bases and J by 2 bases, with 11 bases of the junction left unmatched.

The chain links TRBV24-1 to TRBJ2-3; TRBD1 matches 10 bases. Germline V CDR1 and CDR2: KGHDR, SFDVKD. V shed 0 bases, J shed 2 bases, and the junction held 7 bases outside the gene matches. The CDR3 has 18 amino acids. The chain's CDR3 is CATSDLVPGQGTTDTQYF. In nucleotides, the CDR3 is TGTGCCACCAGTGATTTGGTACCGGGACAGGGGACCACAGATACGCAGTATTTT.

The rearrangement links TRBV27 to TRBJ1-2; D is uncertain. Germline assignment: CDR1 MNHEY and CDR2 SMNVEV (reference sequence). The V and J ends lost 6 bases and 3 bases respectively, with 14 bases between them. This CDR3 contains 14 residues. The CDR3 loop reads CASRVSGRDYGYTF. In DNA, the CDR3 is TGTGCCAGCAGAGTTTCCGGACGGGACTATGGCTACACCTTC.

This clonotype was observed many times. The CDR3 is CASSLGGLAGSGELFF. The CDR3 nucleotides are TGTGCCAGCAGCTTAGGGGGACTAGCGGGTTCCGGGGAGCTGTTTTTT. The chain couples TRBV7-3 to TRBJ2-2; 12 positions match TRBD2. This CDR3 is 16 amino acids long. Trimming removed 2 bases from V and 6 bases from J; junction bases left unmatched: 4. Germline V CDR1 and CDR2: SGHTA, FQGTGA.

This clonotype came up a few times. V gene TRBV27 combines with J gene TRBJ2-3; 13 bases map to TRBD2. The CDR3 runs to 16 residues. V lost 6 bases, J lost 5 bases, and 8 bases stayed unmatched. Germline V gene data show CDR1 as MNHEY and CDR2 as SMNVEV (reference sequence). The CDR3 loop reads CASSRTSGGAKDTQYF. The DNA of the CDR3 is TGTGCCAGCAGCCGAACTAGCGGGGGGGCCAAAGATACGCAGTATTTT.

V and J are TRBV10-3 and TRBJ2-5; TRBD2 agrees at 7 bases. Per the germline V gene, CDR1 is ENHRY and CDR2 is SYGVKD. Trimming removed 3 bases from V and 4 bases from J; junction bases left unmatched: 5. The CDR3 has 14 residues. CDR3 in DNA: TGTGCCATCAGTGACCGGGGGGAGGGAGAGACCCAGTACTTC. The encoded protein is CAISDRGEGETQYF.

The CDR3 DNA reads TGTGCCAGCTCACCAGAGGGGCTCTATGGCTACACCTTC. Its translation is CASSPEGLYGYTF. The chain joins TRBV18 to TRBJ1-2, with a tentative D call TRBD1 (5 bases). From germline, CDR1 is KGHSH and CDR2 LQKENI. The CDR3 runs 13 residues. The V and J ends lost 2 bases and 4 bases respectively, with 8 bases between them.

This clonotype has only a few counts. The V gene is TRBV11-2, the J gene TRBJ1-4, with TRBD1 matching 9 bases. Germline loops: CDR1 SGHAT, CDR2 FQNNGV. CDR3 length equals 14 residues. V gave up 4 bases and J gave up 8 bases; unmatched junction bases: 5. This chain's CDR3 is CASSWGQGSEKLFF. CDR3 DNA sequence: TGTGCCAGCAGCTGGGGACAGGGAAGCGAAAAACTGTTTTTT.

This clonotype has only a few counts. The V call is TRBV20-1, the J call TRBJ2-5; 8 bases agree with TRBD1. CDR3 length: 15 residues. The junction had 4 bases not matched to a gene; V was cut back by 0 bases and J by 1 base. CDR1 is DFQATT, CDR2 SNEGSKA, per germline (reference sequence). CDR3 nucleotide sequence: TGCAGTGCTAGAGACCCCAGGGGGCGCCAAGAGACCCAGTACTTC. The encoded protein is CSARDPRGRQETQYF.

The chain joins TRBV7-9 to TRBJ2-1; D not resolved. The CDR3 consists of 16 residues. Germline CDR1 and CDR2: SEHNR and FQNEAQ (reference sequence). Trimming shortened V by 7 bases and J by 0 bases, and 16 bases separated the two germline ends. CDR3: CASTNPGSSSYNEQFF. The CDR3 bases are TGTGCCAGCACAAATCCTGGGTCGAGCTCCTACAATGAGCAGTTCTTC. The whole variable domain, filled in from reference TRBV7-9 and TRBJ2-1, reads DTGVSQNPRHKITKRGQNVTFRCDPISEHNRLYWYRQTLGQGPEFLTYFQNEAQLEKSRLLSDRFSAERPKGSFSTLEIQRTEQGDSAMYLCASTNPGSSSYNEQFFGPGTRLTVL.

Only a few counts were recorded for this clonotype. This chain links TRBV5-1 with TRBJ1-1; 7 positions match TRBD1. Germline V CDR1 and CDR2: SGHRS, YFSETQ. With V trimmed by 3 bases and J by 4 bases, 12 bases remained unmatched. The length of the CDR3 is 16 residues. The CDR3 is CASSSSVTGPGTEAFF. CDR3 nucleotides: TGCGCCAGCAGCTCGTCTGTGACAGGGCCAGGCACTGAAGCTTTCTTT.

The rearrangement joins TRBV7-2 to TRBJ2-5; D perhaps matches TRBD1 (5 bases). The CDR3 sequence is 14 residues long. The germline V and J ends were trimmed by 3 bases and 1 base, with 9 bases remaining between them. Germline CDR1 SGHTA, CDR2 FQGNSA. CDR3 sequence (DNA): TGTGCCAGCAGCTTGTGGGGCTCCCAAGAGACCCAGTACTTC. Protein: CASSLWGSQETQYF.

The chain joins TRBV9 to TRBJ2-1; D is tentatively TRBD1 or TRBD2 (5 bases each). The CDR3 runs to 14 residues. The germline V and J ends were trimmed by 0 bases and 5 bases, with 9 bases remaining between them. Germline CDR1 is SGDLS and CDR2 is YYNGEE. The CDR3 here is CASSVGGTDNEQFF. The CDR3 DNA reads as TGTGCCAGCAGCGTAGGGGGGACCGACAATGAGCAGTTCTTC.